The clone carrying this TCR beta chain was seen a single time. This sample is part of a study of control samples from healthy donors and cancer patients. The data were produced by immunoSEQ multiplex PCR, yet TCRdb's version contains in-frame clones alone and is incomplete. This table holds about 170,000 clones, 91% found once. This CDR3 spans 16 amino acids. CDR1 is GTSNPN and CDR2 is SVGIG in the germline V gene (reference sequence). V was clipped by 0 bases and J by 3 bases; unmatched bases: 1. The sample comprised blood. V gene TRBV30 combines with J gene TRBJ2-3; 15 nucleotides align to TRBD2. The TCR sequence derives from a woman under 40 in good health. CDR3 amino acids: CAWSVGTSGRTDTQYF. In DNA, the CDR3 is TGTGCCTGGAGTGTTGGGACTAGCGGGAGGACAGATACGCAGTATTTT. The whole variable domain, filled in from reference TRBV30 and TRBJ2-3, reads SQTIHQWPATLVQPVGSPLSLECTVEGTSNPNLYWYRQAAGRGLQLLFYSVGIGQISSEVPQNLSASRPQDRQFILSSKKLLLSDSGFYLCAWSVGTSGRTDTQYFGPGTRLTVL.